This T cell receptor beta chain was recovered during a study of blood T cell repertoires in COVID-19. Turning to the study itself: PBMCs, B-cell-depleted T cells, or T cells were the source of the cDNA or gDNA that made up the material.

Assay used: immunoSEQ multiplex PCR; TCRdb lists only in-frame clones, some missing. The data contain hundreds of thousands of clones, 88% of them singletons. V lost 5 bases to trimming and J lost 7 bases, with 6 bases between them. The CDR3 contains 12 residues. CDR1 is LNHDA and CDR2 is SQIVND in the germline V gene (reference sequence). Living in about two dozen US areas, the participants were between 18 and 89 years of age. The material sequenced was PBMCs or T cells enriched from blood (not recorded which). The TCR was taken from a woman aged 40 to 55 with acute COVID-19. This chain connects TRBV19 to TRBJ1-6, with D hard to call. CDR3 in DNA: TGTGCCAGTAGTGAGCTGAATTCACCCCTCCACTTT. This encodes CASSELNSPLHF.